The rows below give T cell receptor beta chains drawn from one sample of a study of shared clonotypes between healthy human individuals. Sequenced by immunoSEQ multiplex PCR; TCRdb stores in-frame clones only, minus some. The top ten clones hold over 1.5% of a sample with hundreds of thousands of clones, roughly 70% of them seen once. The sequenced sample was memory CD4+ T cells sorted from blood. The source of these receptors is a woman younger than 45 in good health. CDR3s include the opening cysteine and the closing phenylalanine or tryptophan. A D gene is named only where the DNA matches it firmly. Not every row has a clone size; where given, it reads once, few, many or a size class.

>TRBV27|14|TRBJ2-5|TRBD1|-
CASSRQGPQETQYF
TGTGCCAGCAGTCGACAGGGCCCTCAAGAGACCCAGTACTTC
>TRBV27|14|TRBJ2-1|TRBD2|-
CASRSGSGRYKQFF
TGTGCCAGCAGGTCGGGTAGCGGGAGGTATAAGCAGTTCTTC
>TRBV2|15|TRBJ2-3|TRBD2|-
CASSPLTSGTDTQYF
TGTGCCAGCAGTCCTTTGACTAGCGGAACAGATACGCAGTATTTT
>TRBV2|13|TRBJ2-7|TRBD2|few
CASRTSGTYEQYF
TGTGCCAGCAGGACTAGCGGGACCTACGAGCAGTACTTC
>TRBV29-1|13|TRBJ2-7|TRBD2|-
CSVVRETPYEQYF
TGCAGCGTTGTGCGGGAGACCCCTTACGAGCAGTACTTC
>TRBV7-2|14|TRBJ2-1|-|-
CASSLNSVYNEQFF
TGTGCCAGCAGCTTAAACAGCGTGTACAATGAGCAGTTCTTC
>TRBV5-1|17|TRBJ1-3|-|-
CASSLELGGRAGNTIYF
TGCGCCAGCAGCTTGGAATTAGGCGGGAGAGCTGGAAACACCATATATTTT
>TRBV7-8|12|TRBJ1-5|-|-
CASSLVFQPQHF
TGTGCCAGCAGCCTGGTATTCCAGCCCCAGCATTTT
>TRBV21-1|15|TRBJ1-2|-|-
CASSKVADSYYGYTF
TGTGCCAGCAGCAAGGTTGCGGACAGCTACTATGGCTACACCTTC
>TRBV5-4|15|TRBJ2-5|TRBD1|-
CASSPWTGGTETQYF
TGTGCCAGCAGCCCGTGGACAGGGGGAACTGAGACCCAGTACTTC
>TRBV28|14|TRBJ1-1|-|-
CASIQSGQNTEAFF
TGTGCCAGCATCCAATCGGGACAGAACACTGAAGCTTTCTTT
>TRBV6-1|15|TRBJ2-3|-|-
CASSPGRESTNTQYF
TGTGCCAGCAGTCCAGGCAGGGAATCCACAAATACGCAGTATTTT
>TRBV7-9|14|TRBJ2-5|-|few
CASSLEHDRETQYF
TGTGCCAGCAGCTTAGAACATGACAGGGAGACCCAGTACTTC
>TRBV19|15|TRBJ2-2|-|-
CASSIRGMNTGELFF
TGTGCCAGTAGTATTAGGGGGATGAACACCGGGGAGCTGTTTTTT
>TRBV7-9|13|TRBJ2-1|-|-
CASSPRRDNEQFF
TGTGCCAGCAGCCCAAGGAGGGACAATGAGCAGTTCTTC
>TRBV21-1|12|TRBJ2-7|-|-
CASRVGAYEQYF
TGTGCCAGCAGGGTGGGGGCCTACGAGCAGTACTTC
>TRBV5-6|14|TRBJ2-7|-|-
CASSKIGLHYEQYF
TGTGCCAGCAGCAAAATCGGACTCCACTACGAGCAGTACTTC
>TRBV18|18|TRBJ2-3|TRBD2|-
CASSPRFLTSGSDDTQYF
TGTGCCAGCTCACCACGTTTCTTGACTAGCGGGAGTGACGATACGCAGTATTTT
>TRBV5-6|15|TRBJ2-3|-|few
CASSLRTGHTDTQYF
TGTGCCAGCAGCTTGAGGACCGGACACACAGATACGCAGTATTTT
>TRBV28|12|TRBJ1-1|-|few
CASRITNTEAFF
TGTGCCAGCAGGATCACAAACACTGAAGCTTTCTTT
>TRBV5-1|14|TRBJ2-1|-|few
CASNGGTSYNEQFF
TGCGCCAGCAATGGGGGGACATCCTACAATGAGCAGTTCTTC
>TRBV6-5|16|TRBJ1-5|-|once
CASSSQGSGFNQPQHF
TGTGCCAGCAGTTCACAGGGTTCAGGGTTCAATCAGCCCCAGCATTTT
>TRBV4-2|15|TRBJ2-1|TRBD2|-
CASRQLGLADNEQFF
TGTGCCAGCAGACAATTAGGACTAGCTGACAATGAGCAGTTCTTC
>TRBV28|16|TRBJ2-7|TRBD2|-
CASSFRGGRSSYEQYF
TGTGCCAGCAGTTTTCGGGGCGGGAGGTCATCCTACGAGCAGTACTTC
>TRBV5-1|15|TRBJ1-1|TRBD1|-
CASSSTLTGGTEAFF
TGCGCCAGCAGCTCGACCCTTACAGGGGGCACTGAAGCTTTCTTT
>TRBV11-2|17|TRBJ2-1|-|-
CASSLALASDSYNEQFF
TGTGCCAGCAGCTTAGCGCTAGCTAGCGACTCCTACAATGAGCAGTTCTTC
>TRBV5-1|13|TRBJ1-1|TRBD1|many
CASSLGTAGEAFF
TGCGCCAGCAGCTTAGGGACAGCGGGTGAAGCTTTCTTT
>TRBV7-9|15|TRBJ1-5|TRBD1|-
CASSPTGAINQPQHF
TGTGCCAGCAGCCCTACAGGGGCGATCAATCAGCCCCAGCATTTT
>TRBV29-1|14|TRBJ2-7|-|once
CSVLGLKPWDEQYF
TGCAGCGTCCTAGGCTTGAAACCTTGGGACGAGCAGTACTTC
>TRBV19|13|TRBJ2-4|-|-
CASSTSPGYHQYF
TGTGCCAGTAGCACAAGTCCAGGGTATCATCAGTACTTC
>TRBV9|15|TRBJ2-1|-|-
CASTQTGTGYNEQFF
TGTGCCAGCACTCAAACCGGGACTGGCTACAATGAGCAGTTCTTC
>TRBV25-1|18|TRBJ2-1|TRBD2|many
CASTKGREGHSSYNEQFF
TGTGCCAGCACCAAGGGGCGGGAGGGCCACTCCTCCTACAATGAGCAGTTCTTC
>TRBV28|12|TRBJ1-2|-|-
CASSLRIGGYTF
TGTGCCAGCAGTTTGAGGATTGGAGGCTACACCTTC
>TRBV6-5|15|TRBJ2-7|-|-
CASSPRQLNTYEQYF
TGTGCCAGCAGCCCGCGTCAACTAAATACCTACGAGCAGTACTTC
>TRBV11-2|15|TRBJ2-7|-|-
CASSLAPKKGGWQYF
TGTGCCAGCAGCTTAGCCCCCAAAAAAGGGGGATGGCAGTACTTC
>TRBV5-5|14|TRBJ1-2|TRBD1|-
CASSLTTGSGGYTF
TGTGCCAGCAGCCTGACGACAGGGTCGGGTGGCTACACCTTC
>TRBV18|16|TRBJ2-7|-|once
CASSANAPGQTYEQYF
TGTGCCAGCTCAGCAAACGCCCCCGGACAGACCTACGAGCAGTACTTC
>TRBV2|14|TRBJ1-5|TRBD1|-
CASSGDIQGEPQHF
TGTGCCAGCAGTGGGGACATCCAGGGGGAGCCCCAGCATTTT
>TRBV7-2|16|TRBJ2-7|TRBD2|-
CASSLRAGGPLYEQYF
TGTGCCAGCAGCTTAAGGGCGGGAGGGCCCCTCTACGAGCAGTACTTC
>TRBV15|16|TRBJ2-3|TRBD2|once
CATSRGTSGNTDTQYF
TGTGCCACCAGCCGAGGGACTAGCGGGAACACAGATACGCAGTATTTT
>TRBV6-4|19|TRBJ2-3|-|-
CASSPQPSSRRGKADTQYF
TGTGCCAGCAGTCCCCAACCTAGCTCTCGGCGGGGCAAGGCAGATACGCAGTATTTT
>TRBV5-1|14|TRBJ1-5|-|-
CASSLDGTGGPQHF
TGCGCCAGCAGCCTGGACGGTACGGGGGGGCCCCAGCATTTT